This T cell receptor beta chain was obtained from a study of CD8 T cells in Susac syndrome. This clonotype is a singleton in its sample. RNA, at roughly 0.45 to 1 ug, was reverse transcribed with random hexamers. From the immunoSEQ multiplex PCR reads, TCRdb called clonotypes with MiXCR, one entry per CDR3 protein. The sample carries around 190,000 distinct CDR3 sequences, about 95% recorded once. The sequence was collected from a human donor with multiple sclerosis. The sample taken for sequencing was CD8+ T cells from PBMCs.

The CDR3 sequence: CASSSGPGYEQYF. CDR3 DNA: TGTGCCAGCAGCTCCGGACCCGGATACGAGCAGTACTTC. The gene calls are TRBV7-2 and TRBJ2-7; D unresolved. CDR1 is SGHTA and CDR2 is FQGNSA in the germline V gene. Trimming took off 4 bases at V and 4 bases at J, with 11 bases between the two ends. This CDR3 is built from 13 residues.